One sample yielded the 8 T cell receptor beta chains listed below, sequenced in a study of graft-versus-host responses after intestinal transplantation. The authors seeded 200,000 CFSE-labeled responder cells together with 200,000 irradiated stimulator cells tagged with violet dye. Only in-frame clones appear in the TCRdb table, and some are missing; sequencing was by immunoSEQ multiplex PCR. The table lists around 9,200 clones, under 35% of them singletons. The sample was alloreactive CD8+ T cells from a mixed lymphocyte reaction culture, taken before intestinal transplant. Subset denoted: CFSE-low proliferating T cells sorted from roughly six-day pre-transplant mixed lymphocyte reaction (GvH or HvG direction). Receptors were obtained from a human patient who received an intestinal transplant.

The table lists this clone with a few counts. V usage is TRBV5-4 and J usage is TRBJ1-5; 11 bases align to TRBD1. The CDR3 covers 14 residues. The J segment lost 6 bases and the V segment lost 4 bases, leaving 3 bases of the junction unmatched. The germline gives CDR1 SGHNT, CDR2 YYREEE (reference sequence). CDR3 coding DNA: TGTGCCAGCAGCGGGGGACAGGGGGGTCAGCCCCAGCATTTT. Protein: CASSGGQGGQPQHF.

V is TRBV7-3 and J is TRBJ2-7; 7 bases are shared with TRBD1. With 5 bases clipped from V and 5 bases from J, the junction kept 6 bases outside the gene matches. Germline-derived CDR1 and CDR2 are SGHTA and FQGTGA. This CDR3 spans 13 amino acids. The CDR3 loop is CASSVTGSNEQYF. The DNA of the CDR3 is TGTGCCAGCAGCGTGACAGGGTCCAACGAGCAGTACTTC.

This clone ranks as medium-sized (0.01 to 0.1%). The V gene is TRBV4-1, the J gene TRBJ1-4; D might be TRBD1 (6 bases). The CDR3 contains 16 residues. V gave up 0 bases and J gave up 0 bases, with 8 bases separating them. The germline V gene has CDR1 MGHRA and CDR2 YSYEKL. The CDR3 loop reads CASSQDTGPTNEKLFF. The CDR3, as DNA: TGCGCCAGCAGCCAAGATACAGGGCCAACTAATGAAAAACTGTTTTTT.

This clone occurred a few times. The V gene is TRBV6-1, the J gene TRBJ2-7, with 8 bases fitting TRBD2. After removal of 1 base from V and 3 bases from J, the junction contained 5 bases not matched to a gene. CDR1 and CDR2 from the germline V gene are MNHNS and SASEGT. The CDR3 is 15 amino acids. The CDR3 reads CASSEGTSLVYEQYF. CDR3 DNA: TGTGCCAGCAGTGAAGGGACTAGCTTGGTCTACGAGCAGTACTTC.

This clone was counted between two and nine times. Within the sample, other DNA sequences also encode this same CDR3. This chain uses TRBV9 with TRBJ1-1; TRBD1 is a possible D gene (5 bases). The germline V and J ends were trimmed by 3 bases and 2 bases, with 8 bases remaining between them. Germline assignment: CDR1 SGDLS and CDR2 YYNGEE. CDR3 length: 13 residues. CDR3: CASSAGGNTEAFF. DNA of the CDR3: TGTGCCAGCAGCGCGGGGGGAAACACTGAAGCTTTCTTT.

The genes are TRBV7-3 and TRBJ2-1, with D tentatively TRBD2 (6 bases). The CDR3 covers 13 residues. Trimming shortened V by 3 bases and J by 5 bases, and 8 bases separated the two germline ends. Looked up from germline, CDR1 is SGHTA and CDR2 is FQGTGA. The CDR3 coding sequence is TGTGCCAGCAGCTTGTTAGCGGACAATGAGCAGTTCTTC. Protein sequence: CASSLLADNEQFF.

This clone was seen a few times. The rearrangement joins TRBV19 to TRBJ1-1; D may be TRBD1 (5 bases). CDR1 LNHDA and CDR2 SQIVND come from the germline V gene (reference sequence). The ends were cut back, 3 bases at V and 6 bases at J, with 14 bases in the middle. This CDR3 is built from 14 residues. The DNA of the CDR3 is TGTGCCAGTAGTATCGTTCAGGGTTCACCTGAAGCTTTCTTT. This encodes CASSIVQGSPEAFF.

The V call is TRBV7-9, the J call TRBJ2-1; D perhaps matches TRBD1 (5 bases). Trimming removed 2 bases at V and 6 bases at J, with 17 bases between. The germline gives CDR1 SEHNR, CDR2 FQNEAQ (reference sequence). There are 16 residues in the CDR3. CDR3 DNA sequence: TGTGCCAGCAGCTTACCCCCGGCAGGGATTAGCAATGAGCAGTTCTTC. Translated: CASSLPPAGISNEQFF. Full variable domain (remainder filled in from reference TRBV7-9 and TRBJ2-1): DTGVSQNPRHKITKRGQNVTFRCDPISEHNRLYWYRQTLGQGPEFLTYFQNEAQLEKSRLLSDRFSAERPKGSFSTLEIQRTEQGDSAMYLCASSLPPAGISNEQFFGPGTRLTVL.